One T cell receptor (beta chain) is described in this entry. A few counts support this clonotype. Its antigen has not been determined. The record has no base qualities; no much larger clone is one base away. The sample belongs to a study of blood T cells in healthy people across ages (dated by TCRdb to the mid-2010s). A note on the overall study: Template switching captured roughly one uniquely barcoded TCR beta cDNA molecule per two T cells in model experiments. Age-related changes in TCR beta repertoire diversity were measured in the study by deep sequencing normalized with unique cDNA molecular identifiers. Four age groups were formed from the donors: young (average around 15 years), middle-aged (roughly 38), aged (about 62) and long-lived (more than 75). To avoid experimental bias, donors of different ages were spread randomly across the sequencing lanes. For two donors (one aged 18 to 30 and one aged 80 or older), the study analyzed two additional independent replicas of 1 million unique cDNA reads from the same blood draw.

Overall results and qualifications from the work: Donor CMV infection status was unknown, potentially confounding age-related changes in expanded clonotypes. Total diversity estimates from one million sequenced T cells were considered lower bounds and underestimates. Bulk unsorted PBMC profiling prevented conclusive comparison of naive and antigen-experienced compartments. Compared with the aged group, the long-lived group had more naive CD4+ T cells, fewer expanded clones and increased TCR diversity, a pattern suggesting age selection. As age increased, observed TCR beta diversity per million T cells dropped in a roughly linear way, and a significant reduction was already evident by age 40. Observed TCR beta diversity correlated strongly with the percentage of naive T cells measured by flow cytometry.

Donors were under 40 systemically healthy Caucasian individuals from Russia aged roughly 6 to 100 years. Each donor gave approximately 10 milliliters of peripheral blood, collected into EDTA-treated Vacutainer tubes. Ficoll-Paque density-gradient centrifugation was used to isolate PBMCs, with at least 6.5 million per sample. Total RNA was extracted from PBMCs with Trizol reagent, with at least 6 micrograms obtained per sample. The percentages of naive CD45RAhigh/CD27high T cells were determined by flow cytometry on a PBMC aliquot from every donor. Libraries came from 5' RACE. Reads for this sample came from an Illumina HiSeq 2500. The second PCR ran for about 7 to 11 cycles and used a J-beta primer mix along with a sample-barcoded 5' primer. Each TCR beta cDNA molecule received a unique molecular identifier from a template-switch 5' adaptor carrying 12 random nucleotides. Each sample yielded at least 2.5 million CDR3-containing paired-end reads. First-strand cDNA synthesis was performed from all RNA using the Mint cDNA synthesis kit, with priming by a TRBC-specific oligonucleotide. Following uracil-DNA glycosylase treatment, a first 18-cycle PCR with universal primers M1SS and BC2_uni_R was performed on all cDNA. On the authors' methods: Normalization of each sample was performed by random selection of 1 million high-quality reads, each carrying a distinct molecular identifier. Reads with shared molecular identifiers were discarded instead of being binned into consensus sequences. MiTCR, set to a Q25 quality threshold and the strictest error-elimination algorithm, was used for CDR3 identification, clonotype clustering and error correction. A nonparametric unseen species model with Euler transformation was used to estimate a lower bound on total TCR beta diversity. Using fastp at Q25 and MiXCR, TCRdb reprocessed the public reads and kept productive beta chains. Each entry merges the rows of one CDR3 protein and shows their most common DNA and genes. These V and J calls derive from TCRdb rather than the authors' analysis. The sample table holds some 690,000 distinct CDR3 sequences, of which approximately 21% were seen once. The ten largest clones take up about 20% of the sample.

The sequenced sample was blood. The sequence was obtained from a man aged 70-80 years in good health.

The CDR3 region has the sequence CAISNSITNTGELFF. The DNA sequence reads TGTGCCATCAGTAACAGCATTACGAACACCGGGGAGCTGTTTTTT. The rearrangement combines TRBV10-3 with TRBJ2-2, with no reliable assignment of the D segment. Via the germline V gene, CDR1 is ENHRY and CDR2 SYGVKD. V is reduced by 5 bases and J by 0 bases, leaving a spacing of 10 bases between them. The CDR3 covers 15 residues, taking in both the cysteine and the phenylalanine. This entry keeps only the CDR3 DNA: 45 bases, framed from base 1.